Sequencing of this T cell receptor (beta chain) was carried out in a study of identical twins. TCRdb re-called the 5' RACE reads with MiXCR, one entry per CDR3 protein. The table has about 730,000 distinct CDR3 sequences, around 20% seen once. The sample holds many counts of this clonotype. V gave up 0 bases and J gave up 6 bases; unmatched junction bases: 5. Germline V gives CDR1 DFQATT, CDR2 SNEGSKA (reference sequence). The CDR3 loop spans 14 amino acids. These data were likewise used in another study, on T cells expressing NK-cell markers. From that study: The authors restricted sorting to alpha-beta TCR T cells with an anti-gamma-delta TCR antibody in several experiments.

The sequence was obtained from a woman between 18 and 29 years old in good health. The sequencing input was PBMCs. J is TRBJ2-1 and V is TRBV20-1, with TRBD2 matching over 7 bases. CDR3 coding DNA: TGCAGTGCTAGAGATTTCAGCGGGGCCAATGAGCAGTTCTTC. Encoded protein: CSARDFSGANEQFF.